This T cell receptor beta chain was sequenced in a study of early T cells in non-severe SARS-CoV-2 infection. Study details: The chains were unpaired, and the sequenced material was bulk RNA from unsorted whole blood.

Unique molecular identifiers (one per individual cDNA molecule) were attached. TCRdb ran MiXCR on the 5' RACE reads and lists one entry per CDR3 protein. The sample carries roughly 60,000 distinct CDR3 sequences, more than 7.5% recorded once. This clonotype was recorded a few times. The TCR comes from an adult who was a healthcare worker with PCR-confirmed SARS-CoV-2 infection or an uninfected control (not recorded which). The specimen was whole blood.

CDR3 DNA sequence: TGCAGCGTTGATCCCGAGGGAGCGGGGGACACAGATACGCAGTATTTT. Translated, it gives CSVDPEGAGDTDTQYF. This chain links TRBV29-1 with TRBJ2-3; 8 bases are shared with TRBD2. Trimming took 3 bases from V and 2 from J; bases not matched to a gene: 10. The CDR3 runs 16 residues. In germline, CDR1 is SQVTM, CDR2 ANQGSEA.